This record concerns one TCR beta chain sequence. Its antigen is unknown. The data stem from a study of cytomegalovirus exposure and HLA in healthy donors. Points from the study as a whole: Approximately 160 TCR beta chains were listed as cytomegalovirus-associated.

The PCR had 60 Vbeta and 13 Jbeta primers. Authors' methods: Later work found tens of millions of unique TCR beta chains, with about 10 million shared. Only in-frame clones appear in the TCRdb table, and some are missing; sequencing was by immunoSEQ multiplex PCR. That table is the source of V, J and clone size, and D and trimming were worked out from the DNA. The sample contains under 200,000 clones, more than 60% of which appear only once. This receptor was identified in a woman in her forties or fifties in good health and CMV-seropositive. Sequencing was done on a sample of PBMCs.

DNA of the CDR3: TGTGCCAGTTCCGCCATGGTTTCGGACAATGAGCAGTTCTTC. This translates into CASSAMVSDNEQFF. This rearrangement joins TRBV28 to TRBJ2-1; D gene uncertain. From germline, CDR1 is MDHEN and CDR2 SYDVKM. The V end was cut by 9 bases, the J end by 5 bases, with 17 bases between. This CDR3 is built from 14 residues.